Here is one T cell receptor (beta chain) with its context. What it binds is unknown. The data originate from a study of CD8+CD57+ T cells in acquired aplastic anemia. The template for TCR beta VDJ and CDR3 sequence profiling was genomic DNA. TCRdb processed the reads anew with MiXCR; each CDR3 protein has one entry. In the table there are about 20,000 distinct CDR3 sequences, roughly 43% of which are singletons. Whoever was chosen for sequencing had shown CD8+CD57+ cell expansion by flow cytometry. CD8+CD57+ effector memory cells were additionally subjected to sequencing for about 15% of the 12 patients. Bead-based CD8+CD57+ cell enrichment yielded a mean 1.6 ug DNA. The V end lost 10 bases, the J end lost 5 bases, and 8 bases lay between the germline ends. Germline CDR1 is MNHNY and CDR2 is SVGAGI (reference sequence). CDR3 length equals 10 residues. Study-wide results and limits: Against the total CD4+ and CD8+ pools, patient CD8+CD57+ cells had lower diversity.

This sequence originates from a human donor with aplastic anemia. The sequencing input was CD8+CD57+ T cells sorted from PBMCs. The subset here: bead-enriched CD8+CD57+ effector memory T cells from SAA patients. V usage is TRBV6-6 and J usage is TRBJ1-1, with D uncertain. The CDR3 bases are TGTGCCACAGGACTAACTGAAGCTTTCTTT. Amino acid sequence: CATGLTEAFF.